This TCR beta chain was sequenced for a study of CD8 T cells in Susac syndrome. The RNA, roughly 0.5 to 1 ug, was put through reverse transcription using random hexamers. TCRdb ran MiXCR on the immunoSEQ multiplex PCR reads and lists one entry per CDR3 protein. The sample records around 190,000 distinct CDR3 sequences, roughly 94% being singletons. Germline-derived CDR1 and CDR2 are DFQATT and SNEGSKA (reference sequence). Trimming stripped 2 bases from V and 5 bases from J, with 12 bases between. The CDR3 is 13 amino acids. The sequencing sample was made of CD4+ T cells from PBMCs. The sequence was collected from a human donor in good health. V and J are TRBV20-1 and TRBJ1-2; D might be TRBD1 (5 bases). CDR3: CSARSTGVYGYTF. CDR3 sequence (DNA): TGCAGTGCTAGAAGCACAGGCGTTTATGGCTACACCTTC.